This paragraph reports one T cell receptor beta chain. Libraries were prepared by immunoSEQ multiplex PCR; TCRdb keeps only in-frame clonotypes and omits some of them. This table has 200,000 or so clones, 84% appearing once. The data were obtained in a study of blood T cell repertoires in COVID-19. Study as a whole: The United States, Italy and Spain provided the acute and convalescent COVID-19 samples. The cDNA or gDNA used as material had been derived from T cells, B-cell-depleted T cells, or PBMCs.

Trimming removed 3 bases from V and 0 bases from J; junction bases left unmatched: 4. CDR3 size: 18 residues. Followed longitudinally, the Seattle patients had been enrolled during active infection. The specimen was peripheral blood. The TCR was taken from a woman at least 80 years old with COVID-19, enrolled during active disease. The V call is TRBV23-1, the J call TRBJ2-4, with 14 positions matching TRBD2. TRBV23-1 is an ORF, and what it does is uncertain. For the CDR3, the DNA is TGCGCCAGCAGTCAGGGACTAGCGGGGGTATTAGCCAAAAACATTCAGTACTTC. It is translated as CASSQGLAGVLAKNIQYF.